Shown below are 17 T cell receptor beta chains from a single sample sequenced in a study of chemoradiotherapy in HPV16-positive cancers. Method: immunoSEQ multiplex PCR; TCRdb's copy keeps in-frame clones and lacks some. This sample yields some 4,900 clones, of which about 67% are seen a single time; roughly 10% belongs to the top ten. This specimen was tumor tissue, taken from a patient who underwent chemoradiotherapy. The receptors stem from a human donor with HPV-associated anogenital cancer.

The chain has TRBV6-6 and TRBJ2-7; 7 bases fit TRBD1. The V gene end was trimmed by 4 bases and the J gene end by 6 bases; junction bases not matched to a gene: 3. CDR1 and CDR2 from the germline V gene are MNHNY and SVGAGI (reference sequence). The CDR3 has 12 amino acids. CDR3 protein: CASSSTGSEQYF. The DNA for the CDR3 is TGTGCCAGCAGTTCGACAGGGAGCGAGCAGTACTTC.

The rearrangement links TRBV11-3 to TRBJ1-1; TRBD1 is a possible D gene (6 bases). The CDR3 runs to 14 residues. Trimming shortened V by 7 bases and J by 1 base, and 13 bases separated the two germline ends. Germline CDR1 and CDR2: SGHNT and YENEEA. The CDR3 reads CASNIRGANTEAFF. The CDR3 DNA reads TGTGCCAGCAACATAAGGGGGGCGAACACTGAAGCTTTCTTT.

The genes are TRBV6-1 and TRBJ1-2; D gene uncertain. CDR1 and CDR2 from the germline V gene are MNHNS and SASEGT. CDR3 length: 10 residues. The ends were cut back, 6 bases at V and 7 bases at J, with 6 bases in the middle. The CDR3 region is CASRGGGYTF. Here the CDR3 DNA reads TGTGCCAGCAGGGGAGGTGGCTACACCTTC.

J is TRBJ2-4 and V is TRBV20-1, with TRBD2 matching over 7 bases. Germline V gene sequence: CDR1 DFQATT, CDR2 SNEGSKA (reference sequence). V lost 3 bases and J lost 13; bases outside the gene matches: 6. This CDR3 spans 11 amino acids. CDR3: CSASKTSPQYF. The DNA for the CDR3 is TGCAGTGCTAGCAAGACTAGCCCCCAGTACTTC.

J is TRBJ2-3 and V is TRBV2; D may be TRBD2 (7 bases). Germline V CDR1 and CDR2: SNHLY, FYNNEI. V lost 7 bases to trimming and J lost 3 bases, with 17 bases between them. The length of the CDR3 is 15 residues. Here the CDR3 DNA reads TGTGCCAGCACGGGGGGCAGGAGGCTTACAGATACGCAGTATTTT. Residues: CASTGGRRLTDTQYF.

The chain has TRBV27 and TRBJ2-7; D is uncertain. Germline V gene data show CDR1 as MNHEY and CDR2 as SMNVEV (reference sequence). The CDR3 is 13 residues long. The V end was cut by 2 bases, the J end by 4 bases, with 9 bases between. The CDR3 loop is CASSLRLLYEQYF. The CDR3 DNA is TGTGCCAGCAGTTTAAGACTCCTATACGAGCAGTACTTC.

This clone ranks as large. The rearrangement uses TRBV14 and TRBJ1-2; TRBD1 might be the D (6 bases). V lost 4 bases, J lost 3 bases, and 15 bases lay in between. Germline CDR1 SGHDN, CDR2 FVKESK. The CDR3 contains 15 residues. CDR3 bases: TGTGCCAGCAGCCCCACCGCAGGGGCAGACTATGGCTACACCTTC. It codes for CASSPTAGADYGYTF.

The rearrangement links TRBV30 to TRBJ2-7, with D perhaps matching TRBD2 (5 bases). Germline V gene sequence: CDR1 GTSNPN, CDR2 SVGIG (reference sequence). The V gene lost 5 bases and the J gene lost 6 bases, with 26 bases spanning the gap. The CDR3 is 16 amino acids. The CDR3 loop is CAWVKNRGYPLGEQYF. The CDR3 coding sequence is TGTGCCTGGGTCAAAAACCGCGGGTACCCCTTGGGCGAGCAGTACTTC.

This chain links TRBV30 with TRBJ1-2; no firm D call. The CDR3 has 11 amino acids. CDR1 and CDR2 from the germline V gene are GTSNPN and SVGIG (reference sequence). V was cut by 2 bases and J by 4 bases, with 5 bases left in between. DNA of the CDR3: TGTGCCTGGAGTAAAGGCTATGGCTACACCTTC. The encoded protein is CAWSKGYGYTF.

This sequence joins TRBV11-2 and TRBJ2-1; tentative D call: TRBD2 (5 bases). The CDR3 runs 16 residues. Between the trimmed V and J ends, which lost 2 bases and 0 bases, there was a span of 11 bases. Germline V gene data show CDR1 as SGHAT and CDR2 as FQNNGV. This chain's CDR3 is CASSLLAGSSYNEQFF. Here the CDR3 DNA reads TGTGCCAGCAGCTTACTCGCGGGTAGCTCCTACAATGAGCAGTTCTTC.

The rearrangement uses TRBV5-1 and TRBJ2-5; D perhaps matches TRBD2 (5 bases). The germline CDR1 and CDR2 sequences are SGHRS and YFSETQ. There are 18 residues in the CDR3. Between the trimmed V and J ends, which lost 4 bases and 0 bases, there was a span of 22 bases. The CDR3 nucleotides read TGCGCCAGCAGCCCTAGATGGGCCCCGGACTGGTACCAAGAGACCCAGTACTTC. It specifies CASSPRWAPDWYQETQYF.

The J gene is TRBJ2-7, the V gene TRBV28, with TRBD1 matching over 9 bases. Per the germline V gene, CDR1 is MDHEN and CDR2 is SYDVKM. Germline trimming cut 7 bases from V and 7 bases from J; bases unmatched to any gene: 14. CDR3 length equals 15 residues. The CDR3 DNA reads TGTGCCAGCACCTTCGGGGACAGGGAGTTGCGGGAGCAGTACTTC. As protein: CASTFGDRELREQYF. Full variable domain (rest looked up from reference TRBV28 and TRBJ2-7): DVKVTQSSRYLVKRTGEKVFLECVQDMDHENMFWYRQDPGLGLRLIYFSYDVKMKEKGDIPEGYSVSREKKERFSLILESASTNQTSMYLCASTFGDRELREQYFGPGTRLTVT.

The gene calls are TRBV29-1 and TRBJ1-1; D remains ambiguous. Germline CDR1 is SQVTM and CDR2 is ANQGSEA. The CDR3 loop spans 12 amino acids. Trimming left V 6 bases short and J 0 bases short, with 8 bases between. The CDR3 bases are TGCAGCGTGAACTTTATGAACACTGAAGCTTTCTTT. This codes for CSVNFMNTEAFF.

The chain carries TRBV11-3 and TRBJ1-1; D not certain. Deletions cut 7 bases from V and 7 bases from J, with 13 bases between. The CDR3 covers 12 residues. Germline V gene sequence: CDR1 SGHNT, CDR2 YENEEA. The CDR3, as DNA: TGTGCCAGCACTTCGGACGCCCGTGAAGCTTTCTTT. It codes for CASTSDAREAFF. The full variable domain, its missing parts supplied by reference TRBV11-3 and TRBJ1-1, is EAGVVQSPRYKIIEKKQPVAFWCNPISGHNTLYWYLQNLGQGPELLIRYENEEAVDDSQLPKDRFSAERLKGVDSTLKIQPAELGDSAVYLCASTSDAREAFFGQGTRLTVV.

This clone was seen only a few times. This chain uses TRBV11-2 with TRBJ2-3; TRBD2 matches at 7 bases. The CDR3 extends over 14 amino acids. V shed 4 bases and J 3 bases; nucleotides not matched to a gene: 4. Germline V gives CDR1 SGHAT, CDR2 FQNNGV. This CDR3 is CASSWGGPTDTQYF. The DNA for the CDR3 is TGTGCCAGCAGCTGGGGGGGACCAACAGATACGCAGTATTTT.

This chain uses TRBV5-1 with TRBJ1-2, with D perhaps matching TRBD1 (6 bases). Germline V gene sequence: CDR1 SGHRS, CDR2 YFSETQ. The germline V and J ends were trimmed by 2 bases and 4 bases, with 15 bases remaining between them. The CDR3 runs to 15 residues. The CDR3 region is CASSFPGAEAYGYTF. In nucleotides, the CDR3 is TGCGCCAGCAGCTTTCCGGGGGCTGAAGCCTATGGCTACACCTTC.

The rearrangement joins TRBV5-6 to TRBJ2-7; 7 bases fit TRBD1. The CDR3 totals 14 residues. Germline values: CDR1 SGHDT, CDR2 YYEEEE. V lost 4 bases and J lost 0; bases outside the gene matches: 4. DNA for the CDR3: TGTGCCAGCAGCCTGACAGGGAACTCCTACGAGCAGTACTTC. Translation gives CASSLTGNSYEQYF.